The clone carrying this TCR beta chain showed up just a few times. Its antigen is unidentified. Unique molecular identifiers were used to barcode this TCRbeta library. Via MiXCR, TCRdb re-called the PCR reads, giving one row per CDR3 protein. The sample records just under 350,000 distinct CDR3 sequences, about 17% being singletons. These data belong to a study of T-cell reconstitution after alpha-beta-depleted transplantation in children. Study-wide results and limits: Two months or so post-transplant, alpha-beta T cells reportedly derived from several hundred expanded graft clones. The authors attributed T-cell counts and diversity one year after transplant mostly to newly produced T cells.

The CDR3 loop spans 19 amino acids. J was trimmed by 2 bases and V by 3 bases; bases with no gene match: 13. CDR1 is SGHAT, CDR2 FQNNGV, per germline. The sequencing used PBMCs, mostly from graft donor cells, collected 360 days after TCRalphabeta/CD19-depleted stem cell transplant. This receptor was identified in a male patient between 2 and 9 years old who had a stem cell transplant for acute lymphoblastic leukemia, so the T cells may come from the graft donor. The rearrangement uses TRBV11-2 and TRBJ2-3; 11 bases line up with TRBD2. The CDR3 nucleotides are TGTGCCAGCAGCTTGCCGACTAGCGGGATCCAGGTAGACACAGATACGCAGTATTTT. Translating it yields CASSLPTSGIQVDTDTQYF.